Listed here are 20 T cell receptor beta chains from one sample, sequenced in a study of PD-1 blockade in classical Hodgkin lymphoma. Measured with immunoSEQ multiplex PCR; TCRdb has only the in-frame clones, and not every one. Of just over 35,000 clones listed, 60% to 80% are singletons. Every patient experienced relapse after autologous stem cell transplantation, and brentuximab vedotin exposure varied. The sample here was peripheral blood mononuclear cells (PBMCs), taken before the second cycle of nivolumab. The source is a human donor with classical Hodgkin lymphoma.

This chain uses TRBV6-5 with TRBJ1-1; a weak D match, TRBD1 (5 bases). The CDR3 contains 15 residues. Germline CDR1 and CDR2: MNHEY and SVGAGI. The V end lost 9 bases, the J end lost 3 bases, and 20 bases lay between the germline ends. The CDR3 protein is CASSVLGVRDTEAFF. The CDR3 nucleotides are TGTGCCAGTAGTGTGTTGGGGGTGAGGGACACTGAAGCTTTCTTT.

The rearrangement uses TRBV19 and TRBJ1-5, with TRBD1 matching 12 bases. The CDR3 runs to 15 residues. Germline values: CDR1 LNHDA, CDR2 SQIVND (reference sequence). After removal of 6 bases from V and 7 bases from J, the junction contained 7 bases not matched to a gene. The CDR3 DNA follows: TGTGCCAGTAGGGAGCGGGACAGGGGGCTCCAGCCCCAGCATTTT. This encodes CASRERDRGLQPQHF.

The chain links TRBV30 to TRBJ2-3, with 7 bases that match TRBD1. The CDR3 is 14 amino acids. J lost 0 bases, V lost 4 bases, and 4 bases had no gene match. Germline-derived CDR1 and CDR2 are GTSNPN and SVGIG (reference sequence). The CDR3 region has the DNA TGTGCCTGGACCTGGACAGGCAGCACAGATACGCAGTATTTT. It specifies CAWTWTGSTDTQYF.

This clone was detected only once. The CDR3 region has the DNA TGTGCCAGCAGCTTGGCCCGGACTAGCGGAGACCCGGATACGCAGTATTTT. Its protein product is CASSLARTSGDPDTQYF. The chain combines TRBV5-8 with TRBJ2-3, with 10 bases aligning to TRBD2. The CDR3 contains 17 residues. Germline CDR1 is SGHTS and CDR2 is YDEGEE. V shed 0 bases, J shed 6 bases, and the junction held 10 bases outside the gene matches.

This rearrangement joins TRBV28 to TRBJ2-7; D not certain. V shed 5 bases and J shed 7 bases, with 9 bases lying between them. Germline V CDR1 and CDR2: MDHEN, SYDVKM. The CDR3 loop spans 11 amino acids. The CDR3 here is CASSTLREQYF. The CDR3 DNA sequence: TGTGCCAGCAGTACTCTTAGAGAGCAGTACTTC.

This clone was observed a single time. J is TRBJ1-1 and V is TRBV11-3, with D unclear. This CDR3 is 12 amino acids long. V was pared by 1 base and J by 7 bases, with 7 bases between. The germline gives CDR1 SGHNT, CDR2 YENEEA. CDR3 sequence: CASSLGRSEAFF. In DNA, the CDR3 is TGTGCCAGCAGCTTAGGGCGGAGTGAAGCTTTCTTT.

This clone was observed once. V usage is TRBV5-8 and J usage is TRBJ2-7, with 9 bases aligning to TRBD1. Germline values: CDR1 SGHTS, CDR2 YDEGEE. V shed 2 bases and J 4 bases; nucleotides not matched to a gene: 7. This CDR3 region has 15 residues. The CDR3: CASSFTGGSNYEQYF. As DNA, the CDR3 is TGTGCCAGCAGCTTTACAGGGGGCAGCAATTACGAGCAGTACTTC.

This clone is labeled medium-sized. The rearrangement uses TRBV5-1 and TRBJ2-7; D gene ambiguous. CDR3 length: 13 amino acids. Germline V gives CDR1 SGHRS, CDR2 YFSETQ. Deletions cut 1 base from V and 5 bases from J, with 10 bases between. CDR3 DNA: TGCGCCAGCAGCTTGCAGGTAGGAGACGAGCAGTACTTC. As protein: CASSLQVGDEQYF.

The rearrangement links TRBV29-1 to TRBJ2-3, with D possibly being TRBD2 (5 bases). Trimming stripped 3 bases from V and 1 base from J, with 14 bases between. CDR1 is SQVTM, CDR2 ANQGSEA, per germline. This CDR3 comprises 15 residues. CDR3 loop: CSVDGLAGGTDTQYF. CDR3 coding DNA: TGCAGCGTTGACGGGCTAGCAGGCGGCACAGATACGCAGTATTTT.

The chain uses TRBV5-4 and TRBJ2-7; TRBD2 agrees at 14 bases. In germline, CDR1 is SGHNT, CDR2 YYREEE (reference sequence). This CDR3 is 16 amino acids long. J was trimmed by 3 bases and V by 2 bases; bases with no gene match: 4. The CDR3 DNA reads TGTGCCAGCAGCTTAGGCGGGACTAGCGGGGGCTACGAGCAGTACTTC. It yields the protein CASSLGGTSGGYEQYF.

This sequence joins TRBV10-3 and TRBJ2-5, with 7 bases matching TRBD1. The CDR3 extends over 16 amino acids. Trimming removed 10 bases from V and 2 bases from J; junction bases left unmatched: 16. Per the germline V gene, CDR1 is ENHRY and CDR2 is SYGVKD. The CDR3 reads CATEAGGTMGQETQYF. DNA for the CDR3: TGTGCCACGGAGGCAGGGGGTACTATGGGGCAAGAGACCCAGTACTTC.

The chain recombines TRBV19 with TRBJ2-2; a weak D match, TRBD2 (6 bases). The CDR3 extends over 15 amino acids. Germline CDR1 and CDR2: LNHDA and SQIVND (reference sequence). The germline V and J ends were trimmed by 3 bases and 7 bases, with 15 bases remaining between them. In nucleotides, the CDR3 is TGTGCCAGTAGTATTCTGGGGGGTAGGATCGGGGAGCTGTTTTTT. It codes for CASSILGGRIGELFF.

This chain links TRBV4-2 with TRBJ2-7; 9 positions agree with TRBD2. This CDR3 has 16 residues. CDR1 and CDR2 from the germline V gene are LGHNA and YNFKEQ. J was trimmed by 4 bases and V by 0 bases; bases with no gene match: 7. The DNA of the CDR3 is TGTGCCAGCAGCCAAGATCTAGCGGGAACCCCGTACGAGCAGTACTTC. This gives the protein CASSQDLAGTPYEQYF.

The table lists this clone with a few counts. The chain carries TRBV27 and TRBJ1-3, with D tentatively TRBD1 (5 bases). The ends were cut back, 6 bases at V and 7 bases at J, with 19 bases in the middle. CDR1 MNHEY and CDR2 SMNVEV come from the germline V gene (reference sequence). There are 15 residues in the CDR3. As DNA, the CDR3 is TGTGCCAGCAGGGGCCGGGGCCGCGGACGGAACACCATATATTTT. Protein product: CASRGRGRGRNTIYF.

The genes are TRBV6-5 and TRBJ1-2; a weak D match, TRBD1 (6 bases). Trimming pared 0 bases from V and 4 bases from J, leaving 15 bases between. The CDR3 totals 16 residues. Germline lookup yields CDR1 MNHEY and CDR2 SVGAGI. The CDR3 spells CASSYSSGGHGYGYTF. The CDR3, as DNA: TGTGCCAGCAGTTACTCGTCGGGGGGGCACGGCTATGGCTACACCTTC.

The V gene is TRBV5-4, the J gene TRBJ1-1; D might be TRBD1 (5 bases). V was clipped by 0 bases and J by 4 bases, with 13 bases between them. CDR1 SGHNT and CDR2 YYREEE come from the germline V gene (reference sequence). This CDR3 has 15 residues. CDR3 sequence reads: CASSLGGAAGTEAFF. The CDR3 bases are TGTGCCAGCAGCTTGGGGGGCGCCGCGGGCACTGAAGCTTTCTTT.

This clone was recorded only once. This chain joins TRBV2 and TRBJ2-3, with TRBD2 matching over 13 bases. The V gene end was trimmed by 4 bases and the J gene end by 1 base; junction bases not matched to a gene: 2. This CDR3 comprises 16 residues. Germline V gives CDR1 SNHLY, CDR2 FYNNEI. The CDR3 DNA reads TGTGCCAGCAGTGGGACTAGCGGGAGTCGCACAGATACGCAGTATTTT. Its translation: CASSGTSGSRTDTQYF.

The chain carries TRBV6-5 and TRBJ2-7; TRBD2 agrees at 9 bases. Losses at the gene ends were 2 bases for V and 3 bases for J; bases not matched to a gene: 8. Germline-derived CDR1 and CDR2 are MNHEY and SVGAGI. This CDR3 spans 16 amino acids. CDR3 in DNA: TGTGCCAGCAGTTACGCTTCAAGTAGCGGGAGCTACGAGCAGTACTTC. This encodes CASSYASSSGSYEQYF.

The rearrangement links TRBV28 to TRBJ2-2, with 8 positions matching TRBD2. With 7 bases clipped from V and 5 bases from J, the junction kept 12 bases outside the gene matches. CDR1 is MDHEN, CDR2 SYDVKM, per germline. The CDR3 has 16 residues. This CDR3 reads CASTKSGSGSTGELFF. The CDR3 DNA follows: TGTGCCAGCACCAAAAGCGGGAGCGGAAGTACCGGGGAGCTGTTTTTT.

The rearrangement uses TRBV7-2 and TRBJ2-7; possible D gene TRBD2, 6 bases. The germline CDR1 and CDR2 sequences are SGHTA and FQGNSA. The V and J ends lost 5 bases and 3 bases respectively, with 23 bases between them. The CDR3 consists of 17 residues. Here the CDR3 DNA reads TGTGCCAGCAGCCAAGCCCAAGGAGGGGCGGGTAACTACGAGCAGTACTTC. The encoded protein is CASSQAQGGAGNYEQYF.